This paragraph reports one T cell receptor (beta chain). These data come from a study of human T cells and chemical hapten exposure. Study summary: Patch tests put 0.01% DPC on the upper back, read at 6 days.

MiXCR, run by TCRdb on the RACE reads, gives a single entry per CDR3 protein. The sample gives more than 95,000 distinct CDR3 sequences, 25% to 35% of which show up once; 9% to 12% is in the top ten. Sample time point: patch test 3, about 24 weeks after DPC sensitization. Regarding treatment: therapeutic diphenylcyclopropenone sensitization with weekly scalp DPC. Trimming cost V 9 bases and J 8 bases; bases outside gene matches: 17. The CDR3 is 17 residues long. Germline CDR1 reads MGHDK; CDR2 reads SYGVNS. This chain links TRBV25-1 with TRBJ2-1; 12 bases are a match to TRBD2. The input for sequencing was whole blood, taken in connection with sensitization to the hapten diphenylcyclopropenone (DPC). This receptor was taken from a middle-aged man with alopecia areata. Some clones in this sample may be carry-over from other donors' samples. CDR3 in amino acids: CASLGPTSGSTGHEQFF. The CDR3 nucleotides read TGTGCCAGTTTAGGGCCGACTAGCGGGAGTACTGGCCATGAGCAGTTCTTC. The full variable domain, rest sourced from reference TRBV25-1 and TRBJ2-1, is EADIYQTPRYLVIGTGKKITLECSQTMGHDKMYWYQQDPGMELHLIHYSYGVNSTEKGDLSSESTVSRIRTEHFPLTLESARPSHTSQYLCASLGPTSGSTGHEQFFGPGTRLTVL.